This entry lists 5 T cell receptor beta chains sequenced from one sample in a study of shared clonotypes between healthy human individuals. Generated by immunoSEQ multiplex PCR, the TCRdb table keeps only in-frame clones and is missing some. Here the sample spans roughly 2.2 million clones, approximately 93% being singletons. The specimen sequenced was naive CD4+ T cells from PBMCs. Stated subset: CD45RA+ positively selected. The receptors derive from a young man in good health. Some clones in this sample may be carry-over from other donors' samples.

V and J are TRBV29-1 and TRBJ2-6, with no clear D. This CDR3 region has 14 residues. V was clipped by 4 bases and J by 0 bases, with 7 bases between them. Per germline, CDR1 SQVTM and CDR2 ANQGSEA. The CDR3 here is CSVVGVSGANVLTF. The CDR3 DNA sequence: TGCAGCGTTGTTGGGGTCTCTGGGGCCAACGTCCTGACTTTC.

CDR3 residues: CASSTDATNEKLFF. In DNA form, the CDR3 reads TGTGCCAGCAGCACTGATGCAACTAATGAAAAACTGTTTTTT. The chain has TRBV25-1 and TRBJ1-4; D call uncertain. CDR1 and CDR2 (germline): MGHDK, SYGVNS. This CDR3 is 14 amino acids long. V lost 6 bases, J lost 0 bases, and 8 bases lay in between. Full variable domain (outside the CDR3, taken from reference TRBV25-1 and TRBJ1-4): EADIYQTPRYLVIGTGKKITLECSQTMGHDKMYWYQQDPGMELHLIHYSYGVNSTEKGDLSSESTVSRIRTEHFPLTLESARPSHTSQYLCASSTDATNEKLFFGSGTQLSVL.

This clone was seen once. J is TRBJ2-1 and V is TRBV27, with D unresolved. This CDR3 is built from 15 residues. Germline V gene data show CDR1 as MNHEY and CDR2 as SMNVEV (reference sequence). V dropped 2 bases and J dropped 0 bases, with 8 bases sitting between them. Here the CDR3 reads CASSLGLHSYNEQFF. The CDR3, as DNA: TGTGCCAGCAGTTTAGGCCTGCACTCCTACAATGAGCAGTTCTTC.

This clone was found a few times. The final CDR3 position lacks the conserved phenylalanine or tryptophan, pointing to a likely read error. The limits of the CDR3 on the DNA are not certain, so only TCRdb's listed CDR3 is given. This rearrangement joins TRBV25-1 to TRBJ2-7; the table's D call TRBD2 went unverified against the DNA. The CDR3 length equals 9 residues, ends included. CDR1 and CDR2 (germline): MGHDK, SYGVNS. The CDR3 reads CASSDPGGP.

The chain links TRBV2 to TRBJ1-1; no firm D call. Trimming left V 8 bases short and J 1 base short, with 11 bases between. Germline assignment: CDR1 SNHLY and CDR2 FYNNEI. CDR3 length equals 13 residues. This chain's CDR3 is CASETEPNTEAFF. For the CDR3, the DNA is TGTGCCAGCGAGACGGAACCGAACACTGAAGCTTTCTTT.